The source of this TCR beta chain is a study of blood T cell repertoires in COVID-19. Germline V CDR1 and CDR2: LNHDA, SQIVND (reference sequence). V lost 5 bases to trimming and J lost 5 bases; unmatched junction nucleotides: 11. CDR3 length equals 16 residues. Allocation to cohorts depended on clinical history reported by the participants. The sample holds one count of this clone. Under the authors' procedure: Counts of nucleated cells, estimated from reference gene primer amplification, were obtained. The data were produced by immunoSEQ multiplex PCR, yet TCRdb's version contains in-frame clones alone and is incomplete. The V and J calls and clone size were taken over from that table, and D and trimming were inferred from the DNA. The repertoire holds fewer than 400,000 clones, with nearly 90% as singletons.

The chain employs TRBV19 and TRBJ2-5, with 10 bases lining up with TRBD2. This clonotype was sampled from a woman in her thirties who had recovered from COVID-19. Sequenced input: PBMCs or T cells enriched from blood (not recorded which). The CDR3 sequence: CASSGLAAFPGETQYF. As DNA, the CDR3 is TGTGCCAGTAGTGGACTAGCGGCTTTCCCCGGGGAGACCCAGTACTTC.